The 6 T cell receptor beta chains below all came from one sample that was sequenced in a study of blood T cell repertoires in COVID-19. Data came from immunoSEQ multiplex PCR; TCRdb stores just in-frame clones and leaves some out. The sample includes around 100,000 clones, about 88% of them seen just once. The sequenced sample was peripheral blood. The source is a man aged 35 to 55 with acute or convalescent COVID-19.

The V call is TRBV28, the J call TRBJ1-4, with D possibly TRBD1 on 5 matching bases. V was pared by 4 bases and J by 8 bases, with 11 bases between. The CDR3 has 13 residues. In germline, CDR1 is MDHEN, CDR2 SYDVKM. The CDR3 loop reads CASSYGGTEKLFF. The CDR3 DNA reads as TGTGCCAGCAGTTACGGGGGGACCGAAAAACTGTTTTTT.

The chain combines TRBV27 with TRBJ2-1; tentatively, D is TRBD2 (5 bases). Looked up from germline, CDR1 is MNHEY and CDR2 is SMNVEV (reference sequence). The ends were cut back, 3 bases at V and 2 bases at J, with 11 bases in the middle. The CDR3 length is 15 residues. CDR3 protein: CASSFGLAAYNEQFF. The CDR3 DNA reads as TGTGCCAGCAGTTTCGGGCTAGCAGCCTACAATGAGCAGTTCTTC.

The CDR3 reads CASRAGQHTDTQYF. Here the CDR3 DNA reads TGTGCCAGCAGGGCGGGACAGCACACAGATACGCAGTATTTT. The rearrangement uses TRBV6-5 and TRBJ2-3; tentatively, D is TRBD1 (7 bases). The CDR3 is made up of 14 amino acids. The germline gives CDR1 MNHEY, CDR2 SVGAGI. Trimming cost V 6 bases and J 2 bases, with 12 bases left between them.

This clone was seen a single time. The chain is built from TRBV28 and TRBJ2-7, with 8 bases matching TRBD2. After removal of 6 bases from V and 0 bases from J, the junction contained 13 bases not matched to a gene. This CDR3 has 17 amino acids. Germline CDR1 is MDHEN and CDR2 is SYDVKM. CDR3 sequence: CASSSGRGSVDSYEQYF. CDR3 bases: TGTGCCAGCAGCTCCGGGAGGGGTTCCGTGGACTCCTACGAGCAGTACTTC.

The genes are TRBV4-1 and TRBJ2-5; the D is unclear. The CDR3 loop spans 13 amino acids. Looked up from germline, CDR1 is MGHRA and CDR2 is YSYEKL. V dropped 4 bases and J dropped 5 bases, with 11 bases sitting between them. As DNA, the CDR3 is TGCGCCAGCAGCCTCCTAGTGAGGGAGACCCAGTACTTC. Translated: CASSLLVRETQYF.

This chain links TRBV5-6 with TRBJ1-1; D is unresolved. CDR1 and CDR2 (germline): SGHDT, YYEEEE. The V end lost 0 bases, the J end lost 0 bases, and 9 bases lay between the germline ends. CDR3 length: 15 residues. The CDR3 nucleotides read TGTGCCAGCAGCTTGGGAGCCCTCCTGAACACTGAAGCTTTCTTT. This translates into CASSLGALLNTEAFF. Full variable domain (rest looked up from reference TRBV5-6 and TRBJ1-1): DAGVTQSPTHLIKTRGQQVTLRCSPKSGHDTVSWYQQALGQGPQFIFQYYEEEERQRGNFPDRFSGHQFPNYSSELNVNALLLGDSALYLCASSLGALLNTEAFFGQGTRLTVV.